This TCR beta chain was captured in a study of siplizumab effects on memory and regulatory T cells. The assay was immunoSEQ multiplex PCR, and TCRdb's table has in-frame clones only and misses some. The table records some 99,000 clones, just over 90% of them present only once. The germline V and J ends were trimmed by 5 bases and 1 base, with 12 bases remaining between them. The CDR3 is 14 residues long. The germline V gene has CDR1 SEHNR and CDR2 FQNEAQ (reference sequence). The gene calls are TRBV7-9 and TRBJ2-7; TRBD2 is a possible D gene (6 bases). Sequencing was carried out using Tregs sorted from blood. The TCR originated in a human donor in good health. CDR3 loop: CASSNAGSSYEQYF. The DNA of the CDR3 is TGTGCCAGCAGCAACGCCGGGAGTTCCTACGAGCAGTACTTC.